The 21 T cell receptor beta chains given below trace back to one sample, sequenced in a study of T cell changes during pregnancy in multiple sclerosis (dated by TCRdb to the late 2010s). Libraries came from the immunoSEQ multiplex PCR assay. TCRdb holds this immuneACCESS table with in-frame rearrangements only. Some clones are missing; in checked studies, unresolved V genes explain under half, and the rest has no known cause. This sample gives tens of thousands of clones in total; about 90% of them show up just once. Less than 0.6% of the sample rests with the top ten. The specimen comprised CD4+ T cells from peripheral blood mononuclear cells, sampled in the third trimester of pregnancy. Source of these receptors: a female donor with multiple sclerosis, enrolled in a pregnancy study.

The CDR3 coding sequence is TGTGCCAGTAGTATGATGGGGACAGAGGCTAACTATGGCTACACCTTC. Encoded protein: CASSMMGTEANYGYTF. The V call is TRBV19, the J call TRBJ1-2; 7 bases are a match to TRBD1. Germline V gene data show CDR1 as LNHDA and CDR2 as SQIVND (reference sequence). J gave up 0 bases and V 3 bases, and 7 bases lay outside the gene matches. This CDR3 has 16 amino acids.

This rearrangement joins TRBV11-3 to TRBJ2-3; 11 nucleotides align to TRBD2. After removal of 2 bases from V and 3 bases from J, the junction contained 4 bases not matched to a gene. Per the germline V gene, CDR1 is SGHNT and CDR2 is YENEEA. CDR3 size: 16 residues. CDR3 residues: CASSLRLAGYTDTQYF. The CDR3 DNA reads TGTGCCAGCAGCTTAAGACTAGCGGGGTATACAGATACGCAGTATTTT.

This rearrangement joins TRBV12-5 to TRBJ1-1; the match to TRBD1 covers 7 bases. With V trimmed by 5 bases and J by 7 bases, 10 bases remained unmatched. Germline CDR1 and CDR2: LGHNT and FRNRAP. The CDR3 loop spans 14 amino acids. This CDR3 is CASGLELTGIEAFF. CDR3 bases: TGTGCTAGTGGTCTCGAACTGACAGGGATTGAAGCTTTCTTT. The variable domain in full, completed from reference TRBV12-5 and TRBJ1-1, reads DARVTQTPRHKVTEMGQEVTMRCQPILGHNTVFWYRQTMMQGLELLAYFRNRAPLDDSGMPKDRFSAEMPDATLATLKIQPSEPRDSAVYFCASGLELTGIEAFFGQGTRLTVV.

The chain has TRBV7-6 and TRBJ1-1; 9 bases are shared with TRBD1. CDR1 and CDR2 from the germline V gene are SGHVS and FNYEAQ. CDR3 length equals 17 residues. V lost 5 bases and J lost 0; bases outside the gene matches: 10. CDR3 coding DNA: TGTGCCAGCAGCCCGCGAGGGACAGGGAAAATGAACACTGAAGCTTTCTTT. This translates into CASSPRGTGKMNTEAFF.

The chain carries TRBV9 and TRBJ2-3, with D tentatively TRBD2 (6 bases). Between the trimmed V and J ends, which lost 0 bases and 5 bases, there was a span of 10 bases. The CDR3 sequence is 14 residues long. The germline V gene has CDR1 SGDLS and CDR2 YYNGEE. In nucleotides, the CDR3 is TGTGCCAGCAGCGTAGCACCGGGGGTAGATACGCAGTATTTT. Encoded protein: CASSVAPGVDTQYF. The full variable domain, in which reference TRBV9 and TRBJ2-3 provide the parts outside the CDR3, is DSGVTQTPKHLITATGQRVTLRCSPRSGDLSVYWYQQSLDQGLQFLIQYYNGEERAKGNILERFSAQQFPDLHSELNLSSLELGDSALYFCASSVAPGVDTQYFGPGTRLTVL.

The rearrangement joins TRBV2 to TRBJ2-3; the D is unclear. The CDR3 is 15 amino acids. The V end was cut by 1 base, the J end by 1 base, with 9 bases between. CDR1 and CDR2 (germline): SNHLY, FYNNEI. CDR3 sequence (DNA): TGTGCCAGCAGTGAAGGTAGAGTCGGCACAGATACGCAGTATTTT. Its protein product is CASSEGRVGTDTQYF.

This chain joins TRBV5-1 and TRBJ2-7; 10 nucleotides align to TRBD1. This CDR3 is built from 13 residues. V gave up 6 bases and J gave up 7 bases; unmatched junction bases: 7. CDR1 is SGHRS, CDR2 YFSETQ, per germline. CDR3 DNA: TGCGCCAGCAACATTGACAGGGGGCAAGAGCAGTACTTC. Protein sequence: CASNIDRGQEQYF.

The chain carries TRBV19 and TRBJ1-6, with D unresolved. Germline V gives CDR1 LNHDA, CDR2 SQIVND (reference sequence). CDR3 length equals 14 residues. V lost 3 bases and J 5 bases, leaving 8 bases between the germline ends. CDR3 sequence reads: CASSIWEDNSPLHF. CDR3 nucleotides: TGTGCCAGTAGTATTTGGGAGGATAATTCACCCCTCCACTTT. Full variable domain (remainder filled in from reference TRBV19 and TRBJ1-6): DGGITQSPKYLFRKEGQNVTLSCEQNLNHDAMYWYRQDPGQGLRLIYYSQIVNDFQKGDIAEGYSVSREKKESFPLTVTSAQKNPTAFYLCASSIWEDNSPLHFGNGTRLTVT.

The chain carries TRBV6-5 and TRBJ2-1; D might be TRBD2 (7 bases). The CDR3 consists of 15 residues. Trimming pared 0 bases from V and 8 bases from J, leaving 14 bases between. Germline V gene sequence: CDR1 MNHEY, CDR2 SVGAGI. The CDR3 region is CASSYSRGAPYEQFF. The DNA for the CDR3 is TGTGCCAGCAGTTACTCTCGGGGGGCCCCCTATGAGCAGTTCTTC.

The V and J genes are TRBV5-1 and TRBJ2-4, with 8 bases matching TRBD1. The length of the CDR3 is 15 residues. V lost 4 bases and J lost 0; bases outside the gene matches: 3. Looked up from germline, CDR1 is SGHRS and CDR2 is YFSETQ. This CDR3 is CASSTTGAAKNIQYF. The CDR3 DNA reads TGCGCCAGCAGCACGACAGGGGCAGCCAAAAACATTCAGTACTTC.

This chain joins TRBV7-9 and TRBJ2-5, with 11 bases matching TRBD2. The germline V gene encodes CDR1 SEHNR and CDR2 FQNEAQ (reference sequence). Trimming removed 3 bases from V and 2 bases from J; junction bases left unmatched: 2. The CDR3 covers 15 residues. CDR3 DNA sequence: TGTGCCAGCAGCTTTTGGACTAGCGGGCAAGAGACCCAGTACTTC. Translating it yields CASSFWTSGQETQYF.

The J gene is TRBJ1-5, the V gene TRBV6-6; tentative D call: TRBD1 (6 bases). Germline values: CDR1 MNHNY, CDR2 SVGAGI (reference sequence). The CDR3 spans 14 residues. Between the trimmed V and J ends, which lost 6 bases and 7 bases, there was a span of 16 bases. CDR3 sequence reads: CASSHERGRQPQHF. The CDR3 DNA follows: TGTGCCAGCAGCCATGAGAGGGGGAGACAGCCCCAGCATTTT.

The V call is TRBV2, the J call TRBJ2-1, with 13 bases aligning to TRBD2. The CDR3 contains 15 residues. Trimming took 5 bases from V and 9 from J; bases not matched to a gene: 7. Germline CDR1 and CDR2: SNHLY and FYNNEI. The CDR3 protein is CASSQRLAGGGEQFF. The DNA of the CDR3 is TGTGCCAGCAGTCAACGACTAGCGGGGGGAGGTGAGCAGTTCTTC. Combining the CDR3 with reference TRBV2 and TRBJ2-1 gives the whole variable domain EPEVTQTPSHQVTQMGQEVILRCVPISNHLYFYWYRQILGQKVEFLVSFYNNEISEKSEIFDDQFSVERPDGSNFTLKIRSTKLEDSAMYFCASSQRLAGGGEQFFGPGTRLTVL.

The chain recombines TRBV18 with TRBJ1-3; 7 bases line up with TRBD1. Unmatched junction bases numbered 5, after V lost 3 bases and J lost 0 bases. Germline CDR1 KGHSH, CDR2 LQKENI. The CDR3 contains 16 residues. The CDR3 protein is CASSPGTAYSGNTIYF. The CDR3 nucleotides are TGTGCCAGCTCACCGGGGACAGCTTACTCTGGAAACACCATATATTTT.

The rearrangement uses TRBV29-1 and TRBJ2-1; 8 bases fit TRBD1. Germline CDR1 reads SQVTM; CDR2 reads ANQGSEA. V was clipped by 4 bases and J by 2 bases; unmatched bases: 10. The CDR3 is 16 amino acids. CDR3 sequence reads: CSVGGSTQGAYNEQFF. CDR3 sequence (DNA): TGCAGCGTTGGGGGAAGTACACAGGGGGCCTACAATGAGCAGTTCTTC.

The chain carries TRBV19 and TRBJ1-5, with unresolved D. The CDR3 runs to 12 residues. Trimming stripped 3 bases from V and 5 bases from J, with 5 bases between. In germline, CDR1 is LNHDA, CDR2 SQIVND (reference sequence). The CDR3 protein is CASSILDQPQHF. CDR3 sequence (DNA): TGTGCCAGTAGTATTCTCGATCAGCCCCAGCATTTT.

The gene calls are TRBV7-3 and TRBJ1-1, with TRBD1 matching 8 bases. This CDR3 has 14 amino acids. Trimming took 5 bases from V and 2 from J; bases not matched to a gene: 4. Germline V gene sequence: CDR1 SGHTA, CDR2 FQGTGA. This chain's CDR3 is CASSAQGGNTEAFF. The DNA of the CDR3 is TGTGCCAGCAGCGCACAGGGGGGAAACACTGAAGCTTTCTTT.

The DNA for the CDR3 is TGCGCCAGCAGCTTGGGGCAGGCCAATTCACCCCTCCACTTT. It specifies CASSLGQANSPLHF. The chain recombines TRBV5-1 with TRBJ1-6; D remains ambiguous. The CDR3 contains 14 residues. Germline-derived CDR1 and CDR2 are SGHRS and YFSETQ. V lost 0 bases and J lost 7, with 8 bases in between.

The chain recombines TRBV14 with TRBJ2-7; 8 positions match TRBD1. The CDR3 extends over 15 amino acids. V lost 3 bases and J lost 2; bases outside the gene matches: 6. Germline V gives CDR1 SGHDN, CDR2 FVKESK. The CDR3 protein is CASSQGWTGTYEQYF. CDR3 DNA: TGTGCCAGCAGCCAGGGGTGGACAGGGACCTACGAGCAGTACTTC.

V is TRBV18 and J is TRBJ2-2; TRBD1 agrees at 9 bases. The CDR3 totals 16 residues. The V gene's germline CDR1 is KGHSH and CDR2 LQKENI. V was pared by 0 bases and J by 1 base, with 0 bases of the junction left unmatched. CDR3 sequence reads: CASSPPGQGNTGELFF. The CDR3 DNA reads as TGTGCCAGCTCACCACCGGGACAGGGGAACACCGGGGAGCTGTTTTTT.

V is TRBV7-9 and J is TRBJ1-1; D call uncertain. Between the trimmed V and J ends, which lost 5 bases and 5 bases, there was a span of 9 bases. The CDR3 extends over 12 amino acids. In germline, CDR1 is SEHNR, CDR2 FQNEAQ (reference sequence). CDR3 in amino acids: CASSPPGTEAFF. The CDR3 coding sequence is TGTGCCAGCAGCCCCCCGGGGACTGAAGCTTTCTTT.